One sample yielded the 9 T cell receptor beta chains listed below, sequenced in a study of cytomegalovirus exposure and HLA in healthy donors. PCR used 60 Vbeta primers and 13 Jbeta primers. Here immunoSEQ multiplex PCR was the method, and the copy in TCRdb shows in-frame clones only, minus some. Its clone listing holds about 110,000 clones. The sample consisted of PBMCs. These receptors all stem from a man aged 40-55 years in good health and CMV-seropositive.

V usage is TRBV7-9 and J usage is TRBJ1-4; TRBD1 agrees at 7 bases. After removal of 3 bases from V and 6 bases from J, the junction contained 7 bases not matched to a gene. This CDR3 contains 15 residues. CDR1 and CDR2 (germline): SEHNR, FQNEAQ (reference sequence). Written as DNA, the CDR3 is TGTGCCAGCAGCTTTCCGGGACAGATTTATGAAAAACTGTTTTTT. Amino acid sequence: CASSFPGQIYEKLFF.

The chain links TRBV23-1 to TRBJ1-5; D gene uncertain. TRBV23-1 is recorded as an ORF, its role being uncertain. The CDR3 has 16 residues. The V gene lost 2 bases and the J gene lost 0 bases, with 11 bases spanning the gap. Here the CDR3 reads CASSQRVRNSNQPQHF. The CDR3 DNA is TGCGCCAGCAGTCAACGGGTCAGAAATAGCAATCAGCCCCAGCATTTT.

This chain joins TRBV20-1 and TRBJ1-2, with D hard to call. Germline CDR1 and CDR2: DFQATT and SNEGSKA (reference sequence). The CDR3 runs to 11 residues. Trimming pared 1 base from V and 4 bases from J, leaving 4 bases between. The DNA of the CDR3 is TGCAGTGCTAGAGGGGCCTATGGCTACACCTTC. It yields the protein CSARGAYGYTF.

The V and J genes are TRBV14 and TRBJ2-7, with D possibly being TRBD2 (5 bases). The V gene lost 0 bases and the J gene lost 6 bases, with 15 bases spanning the gap. There are 15 residues in the CDR3. Germline V gives CDR1 SGHDN, CDR2 FVKESK. This CDR3 is CASSQEDDYGVEQYF. CDR3 sequence (DNA): TGTGCCAGCAGCCAAGAAGACGACTATGGGGTCGAGCAGTACTTC.

The chain recombines TRBV21-1 with TRBJ2-7; no DNA check was done on the table's D call, TRBD2. TRBV21-1 is an annotated pseudogene. The CDR3 length is 14 residues. CDR3 sequence (DNA): TGTGCCAGCAGCAAATCGTATTTTTCGGGGGAGCAGTACTTC. Translating it yields CASSKSYFSGEQYF.

The chain employs TRBV9 and TRBJ2-1; TRBD2 matches at 7 bases. Germline CDR1 reads SGDLS; CDR2 reads YYNGEE. J lost 7 bases, V lost 4 bases, and 5 bases had no gene match. The CDR3 extends over 13 amino acids. CDR3 sequence reads: CASSPGRENEQFF. DNA for the CDR3: TGTGCCAGCAGCCCAGGGAGGGAGAATGAGCAGTTCTTC.

This chain connects TRBV10-3 to TRBJ2-1; D is uncertain. The germline V gene encodes CDR1 ENHRY and CDR2 SYGVKD. This CDR3 has 11 residues. The V and J ends lost 8 bases and 8 bases respectively, with 10 bases between them. In DNA form, the CDR3 reads TGTGCCATCGCCGGGTTCGATGAGCAGTTCTTC. Its translation is CAIAGFDEQFF.

The chain links TRBV28 to TRBJ1-3; 7 bases fit TRBD1. Germline lookup yields CDR1 MDHEN and CDR2 SYDVKM. The trim removed 7 bases at V and 2 bases at J, leaving 11 bases unmatched. The CDR3 totals 16 residues. CDR3 DNA: TGTGCCAGCATTAACCCCCCAGGACAGGCTGGAAACACCATATATTTT. Translated, it gives CASINPPGQAGNTIYF.

Comment on this clone: Sequence at one end of the junction differs from germline and may be a read error. In DNA form, the CDR3 reads TGTGCCAGCAGTTCGGGGACAGTTGAAAAACCGTTTTTT. This codes for CASSSGTVEKPFF. The V gene is TRBV28, the J gene TRBJ1-4, with 7 positions matching TRBD1. The CDR3 is 13 amino acids. Germline V CDR1 and CDR2: MDHEN, SYDVKM. The complete variable domain, with remaining parts taken from reference TRBV28 and TRBJ1-4, reads DVKVTQSSRYLVKRTGEKVFLECVQDMDHENMFWYRQDPGLGLRLIYFSYDVKMKEKGDIPEGYSVSREKKERFSLILESASTNQTSMYLCASSSGTVEKPFFGSGTQLSVL.